The clone carrying this T cell receptor beta chain has at least ten counts. The antigen is unknown. Trimming removed 0 bases from V and 7 bases from J; junction bases left unmatched: 10. The CDR3 spans 16 residues. The germline V gene has CDR1 SGHRS and CDR2 YFSETQ. After constant-region reverse-primer amplification, full-length variable regions underwent semi-nested PCR with Nested Universal Primer A. TCRdb fed the 5' RACE reads into MiXCR, producing one record per CDR3 protein. The sample holds 40,000 to 55,000 distinct CDR3 sequences, about a fifth seen once. Tregs were sorted as CD4+CD25+CD127-/low cells. Study conclusions and caveats: Larger-cohort validation covered only one TCR beta V-J rearrangement. Tumor memory CD4+ T cell TCR gene usage clustered with blood and lymph node memory CD4+ cells and lymph node naive CD4+ cells. Tumor Tregs overlapped most with tumor, then blood, naive CD4+ cells.

J is TRBJ2-1 and V is TRBV5-1; 7 nucleotides align to TRBD2. Material: Tregs sorted from a lymph node. This clonotype was obtained from a female donor with breast cancer. Here the CDR3 DNA reads TGCGCCAGCAGCTTGGATGGCGGGAGCTCCTCTAATGAGCAGTTCTTC. Translation: CASSLDGGSSSNEQFF.